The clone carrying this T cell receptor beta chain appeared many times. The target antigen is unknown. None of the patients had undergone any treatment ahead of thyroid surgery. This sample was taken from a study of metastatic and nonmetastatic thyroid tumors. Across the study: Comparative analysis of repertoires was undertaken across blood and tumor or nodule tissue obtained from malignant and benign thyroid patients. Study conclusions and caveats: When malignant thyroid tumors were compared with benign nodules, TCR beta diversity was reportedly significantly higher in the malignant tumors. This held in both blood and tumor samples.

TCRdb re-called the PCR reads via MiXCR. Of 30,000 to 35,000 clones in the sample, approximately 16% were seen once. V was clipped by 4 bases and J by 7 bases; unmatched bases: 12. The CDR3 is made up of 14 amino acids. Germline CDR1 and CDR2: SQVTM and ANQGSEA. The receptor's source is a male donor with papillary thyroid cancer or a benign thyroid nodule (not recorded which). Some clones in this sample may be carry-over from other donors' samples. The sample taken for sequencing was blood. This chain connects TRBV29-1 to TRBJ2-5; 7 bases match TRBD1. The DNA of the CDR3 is TGCAGCGTTGGGGGGTCGGGGACAGTTACGACCCAGTACTTC. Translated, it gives CSVGGSGTVTTQYF.